Sequencing of this T cell receptor (beta chain) was carried out in a study of shared clonotypes between healthy human individuals. Sequencing used immunoSEQ multiplex PCR; TCRdb keeps in-frame clones, though not all of them. The table has hundreds of thousands of clones, 95% to 98% seen once. This CDR3 spans 14 amino acids. Germline V lookup: CDR1 SQVTM, CDR2 ANQGSEA. Trimming at V came to 1 base and at J to 3 bases, leaving 6 bases not matched to a gene. To note about this clone: Its cognate antigen is unknown.

Terminally differentiated effector memory CD45RA+ cells were excluded from the naive CD8 cells, which were CD45RO-negative and positively selected for CCR7. General observations from the study: Shared across a few donors were 4% to 6% of the naive CD4 clonotypes. Naive subsets generally exceeded memory subsets in estimated richness.

This receptor was taken from a man aged 25-45 years in good health. V and J are TRBV29-1 and TRBJ2-7; 7 bases are shared with TRBD1. Sample: naive CD8+ T cells sorted from blood. The CDR3, as DNA: TGCAGCGTTGAAGTAGCAGGACAGGACTACGAGCAGTACTTC. As protein: CSVEVAGQDYEQYF.